A single sample is the source of the 26 T cell receptor beta chains below, sequenced in a study of blood T cell repertoires in COVID-19 (dated by TCRdb to 2020 to 2021). Library preparation was by the immunoSEQ multiplex PCR assay. The immuneACCESS repertoire file appears here via TCRdb, limited to in-frame rearrangements. These files lack a portion of the clones; in checked studies, under half of the deficit traces to unresolved V genes, and the cause of the others is not known. Across this sample there are fewer than 100,000 clones, with roughly 84% seen only once. 4.5% to 5% of the sample comes from the top ten. The sample consisted of peripheral blood. The receptor set was obtained from a woman over 75 with acute or convalescent COVID-19.

The chain combines TRBV24-1 with TRBJ2-2; TRBD2 matches at 10 bases. Trimming took 2 bases from V and 0 from J; bases not matched to a gene: 11. Germline CDR1 reads KGHDR; CDR2 reads SFDVKD. CDR3 size: 20 residues. CDR3 protein: CATSDSGVGSGRTNTGELFF. CDR3 bases: TGTGCCACCAGTGATTCGGGGGTTGGTAGCGGGAGGACGAACACCGGGGAGCTGTTTTTT.

The chain uses TRBV7-3 and TRBJ1-2; weak D call: TRBD1 (5 bases). The V end was cut by 2 bases, the J end by 7 bases, with 14 bases between. The CDR3 has 14 residues. Per the germline V gene, CDR1 is SGHTA and CDR2 is FQGTGA. The CDR3 reads CASSLQGEGGGYTF. CDR3 in DNA: TGTGCCAGCAGCTTACAAGGGGAGGGTGGTGGCTACACCTTC.

This chain joins TRBV24-1 and TRBJ1-2; 8 nucleotides agree with TRBD1. Trimming cost V 4 bases and J 5 bases; bases outside gene matches: 5. This CDR3 spans 14 amino acids. Germline values: CDR1 KGHDR, CDR2 SFDVKD. The CDR3 region has the DNA TGTGCCACCAGTGACTCTGACAGGGGTTATGGCTACACCTTC. Translation gives CATSDSDRGYGYTF.

This chain links TRBV7-3 with TRBJ2-3, with TRBD2 identical over 10 bases. The CDR3 has 15 residues. CDR1 is SGHTA, CDR2 FQGTGA, per germline. Losses at the gene ends were 5 bases for V and 5 bases for J; bases not matched to a gene: 7. CDR3 loop: CASSQSLAGQDTQYF. CDR3 in DNA: TGTGCCAGCAGCCAATCACTAGCGGGGCAAGATACGCAGTATTTT.

The CDR3: CASMGGQTFSKNEAFF. The CDR3 nucleotides are TGTGCCAGCATGGGGGGACAGACATTTTCCAAAAATGAAGCTTTCTTT. V and J are TRBV27 and TRBJ1-1, with 7 bases matching TRBD1. Losses at the gene ends were 7 bases for V and 7 bases for J; bases not matched to a gene: 18. From germline, CDR1 is MNHEY and CDR2 SMNVEV (reference sequence). This CDR3 spans 16 amino acids.

The gene calls are TRBV11-1 and TRBJ2-7; TRBD2 matches at 11 bases. Germline trimming cut 3 bases from V and 2 bases from J; bases unmatched to any gene: 3. CDR3 length equals 15 residues. The germline V gene encodes CDR1 SGHAT and CDR2 FQDESV (reference sequence). The CDR3 DNA follows: TGTGCCAGCAGCTTCGGGACTAGCGGAACCTACGAGCAGTACTTC. Translating it yields CASSFGTSGTYEQYF.

This sequence joins TRBV25-1 and TRBJ2-3; 11 bases map to TRBD1. This CDR3 is 16 amino acids long. After removal of 1 base from V and 7 bases from J, the junction contained 7 bases not matched to a gene. The germline CDR1 and CDR2 sequences are MGHDK and SYGVNS. The CDR3 DNA is TGTGCCAGCAGTGAATCGGGGACAGGGGGATACCATACGCAGTATTTT. Amino acid sequence: CASSESGTGGYHTQYF.

The rearrangement links TRBV6-5 to TRBJ2-2; a possible D gene is TRBD1 (6 bases). There are 15 residues in the CDR3. V was clipped by 7 bases and J by 3 bases, with 15 bases between them. Germline values: CDR1 MNHEY, CDR2 SVGAGI. Written as DNA, the CDR3 is TGTGCCAGCACTTTACAGGGAGCTTACACCGGGGAGCTGTTTTTT. Protein sequence: CASTLQGAYTGELFF.

The chain carries TRBV19 and TRBJ1-1; TRBD1 might be the D (6 bases). Germline V lookup: CDR1 LNHDA, CDR2 SQIVND (reference sequence). V lost 6 bases, J lost 0 bases, and 14 bases lay in between. The CDR3 covers 15 residues. The CDR3 DNA is TGTGCCAGTAGGGACAGACTCTTCATGAACACTGAAGCTTTCTTT. Residues: CASRDRLFMNTEAFF.

This chain connects TRBV3-1 (or the pseudogene TRBV3-2) to TRBJ1-2; D is undetermined. This CDR3 contains 16 residues. The V gene lost 1 base and the J gene lost 8 bases, with 20 bases spanning the gap. Germline V gives CDR1 LGHDT, CDR2 YNNKEL (reference sequence). The DNA of the CDR3 is TGTGCCAGCAGCCAAGTTGGAGGACTCCCGGCCGTGGGCTACACCTTC. This gives the protein CASSQVGGLPAVGYTF.

The rearrangement uses TRBV7-9 and TRBJ1-5; D is ambiguous. V was pared by 1 base and J by 3 bases, with 7 bases between. CDR1 SEHNR and CDR2 FQNEAQ come from the germline V gene (reference sequence). The CDR3 has 14 residues. The CDR3 DNA sequence: TGTGCCAGCAGCTTAGTCGGAGCCAATCAGCCCCAGCATTTT. It yields the protein CASSLVGANQPQHF.

The CDR3 sequence: CASSDTRTETQYF. CDR3 nucleotides: TGTGCCAGCAGTGATACACGAACGGAGACCCAGTACTTC. V usage is TRBV6-1 and J usage is TRBJ2-5; D gene uncertain. This CDR3 spans 13 amino acids. Germline V CDR1 and CDR2: MNHNS, SASEGT. V gave up 3 bases and J gave up 5 bases, with 10 bases separating them.

The chain is built from TRBV5-1 and TRBJ2-2, with 10 bases aligning to TRBD1. V trimming: 0 bases; J trimming: 6 bases; junction bases outside the gene matches: 5. The CDR3 has 16 residues. From germline, CDR1 is SGHRS and CDR2 YFSETQ. The CDR3: CASSLAGTGVPGELFF. In nucleotides, the CDR3 is TGCGCCAGCAGCTTGGCCGGGACAGGGGTCCCCGGGGAGCTGTTTTTT.

This clone has only one observation. This chain uses TRBV3-1 (or the pseudogene TRBV3-2) with TRBJ2-7; possible D gene TRBD2, 5 bases. Trimming stripped 2 bases from V and 4 bases from J, with 15 bases between. The germline CDR1 and CDR2 sequences are LGHDT and YNNKEL (reference sequence). The CDR3 has 15 residues. This CDR3 reads CASSQPGGSLYEQYF. The CDR3 DNA sequence: TGTGCCAGCAGCCAACCCGGCGGGTCCCTATACGAGCAGTACTTC.

The V call is TRBV27, the J call TRBJ2-3; D gene uncertain. This CDR3 has 15 residues. V lost 4 bases, J lost 3 bases, and 14 bases lay in between. Germline assignment: CDR1 MNHEY and CDR2 SMNVEV (reference sequence). CDR3 coding DNA: TGTGCCAGCAGTTCAGGCGAGCTGCCGACAGATACGCAGTATTTT. Residues: CASSSGELPTDTQYF.

The chain recombines TRBV7-9 with TRBJ2-3; possibly TRBD1 for D (6 bases). The CDR3 loop spans 16 amino acids. Trimming stripped 1 base from V and 4 bases from J, with 15 bases between. Germline CDR1 SEHNR, CDR2 FQNEAQ (reference sequence). The DNA for the CDR3 is TGTGCCAGCAGCTTAGAGAAGGCAGGGGTCGCAGATACGCAGTATTTT. Its protein is CASSLEKAGVADTQYF. Looking up the rest from reference TRBV7-9 and TRBJ2-3 gives the full variable domain: DTGVSQNPRHKITKRGQNVTFRCDPISEHNRLYWYRQTLGQGPEFLTYFQNEAQLEKSRLLSDRFSAERPKGSFSTLEIQRTEQGDSAMYLCASSLEKAGVADTQYFGPGTRLTVL.

The chain links TRBV7-2 to TRBJ2-2, with 11 bases fitting TRBD2. Germline CDR1 reads SGHTA; CDR2 reads FQGNSA. CDR3 size: 15 residues. V dropped 4 bases and J dropped 4; count of bases not matched to a gene: 2. In nucleotides, the CDR3 is TGTGCCAGCAGCTCGACTAGCGGGGCCACCGGGGAGCTGTTTTTT. Amino acid sequence: CASSSTSGATGELFF. Variable domain in full (rest from reference TRBV7-2 and TRBJ2-2): GAGVSQSPSNKVTEKGKDVELRCDPISGHTALYWYRQSLGQGLEFLIYFQGNSAPDKSGLPSDRFSAERTGGSVSTLTIQRTQQEDSAVYLCASSSTSGATGELFFGEGSRLTVL.

The sample holds one count of this clone. This rearrangement joins TRBV5-1 to TRBJ2-7, with D possibly TRBD2 on 6 matching bases. Germline V lookup: CDR1 SGHRS, CDR2 YFSETQ. The germline V and J ends were trimmed by 0 bases and 3 bases, with 13 bases remaining between them. The CDR3 has 15 amino acids. CDR3 region: CASSLAGQDYYEQYF. As DNA, the CDR3 is TGCGCCAGCAGCTTGGCGGGGCAGGACTACTACGAGCAGTACTTC.

V is TRBV5-1 and J is TRBJ2-1, with TRBD2 matching 9 bases. V gave up 5 bases and J gave up 2 bases; unmatched junction bases: 8. CDR1 and CDR2 (germline): SGHRS, YFSETQ. This CDR3 comprises 16 residues. The DNA of the CDR3 is TGCGCCAGCAGTCGTAGCGGGAGTGAGGCCTACAATGAGCAGTTCTTC. It codes for CASSRSGSEAYNEQFF.

V and J are TRBV15 and TRBJ2-1; 10 bases are a match to TRBD2. CDR1 and CDR2 (germline): LNHNV, YYDKDF (reference sequence). Trimming cost V 3 bases and J 9 bases; bases outside gene matches: 5. The CDR3 loop spans 14 amino acids. CDR3 sequence: CATSREAGGREQFF. The DNA for the CDR3 is TGTGCCACCAGCAGGGAAGCGGGAGGGCGTGAGCAGTTCTTC.

The chain employs TRBV14 and TRBJ1-1, with TRBD1 identical over 7 bases. Germline lookup yields CDR1 SGHDN and CDR2 FVKESK. The CDR3 has 16 amino acids. V lost 2 bases to trimming and J lost 1 base; unmatched junction nucleotides: 7. This CDR3 reads CASSQSGGGANTEAFF. The CDR3 DNA follows: TGTGCCAGCAGCCAATCTGGAGGGGGCGCGAACACTGAAGCTTTCTTT.

The chain combines TRBV7-8 with TRBJ2-2; TRBD2 matches 11 bases. The J segment lost 3 bases and the V segment lost 11 bases, leaving 8 bases of the junction unmatched. The CDR3 is 15 amino acids. Germline-derived CDR1 and CDR2 are SGHVS and FQNEAQ. DNA of the CDR3: TGTGCCGACAAGATAGCGGGGGGGTACACCGGGGAGCTGTTTTTT. It codes for CADKIAGGYTGELFF.

For the CDR3, the DNA is TGTGCCAGCATGGGGACAGGGAGCGAGACCCAGTACTTC. Its translation: CASMGTGSETQYF. The chain links TRBV25-1 to TRBJ2-5, with TRBD1 identical over 9 bases. V lost 7 bases to trimming and J lost 5 bases; unmatched junction nucleotides: 5. The germline gives CDR1 MGHDK, CDR2 SYGVNS. This CDR3 region has 13 residues.

The rearrangement uses TRBV5-4 and TRBJ2-6, with TRBD2 matching over 7 bases. Germline CDR1 and CDR2: SGHNT and YYREEE (reference sequence). V shed 4 bases and J 0 bases; nucleotides not matched to a gene: 4. The CDR3 has 16 residues. CDR3 in DNA: TGTGCCAGCAGCCCGTCGGGAGGCTCTGGGGCCAACGTCCTGACTTTC. It is translated as CASSPSGGSGANVLTF.

J is TRBJ1-3 and V is TRBV2; 7 bases are a match to TRBD1. V was clipped by 6 bases and J by 2 bases; unmatched bases: 7. Looked up from germline, CDR1 is SNHLY and CDR2 is FYNNEI. The CDR3 is 15 amino acids. This CDR3 reads CASRAGQAPGNTIYF. As DNA, the CDR3 is TGTGCCAGCAGAGCAGGACAGGCTCCTGGAAACACCATATATTTT. The variable domain in full, completed from reference TRBV2 and TRBJ1-3, reads EPEVTQTPSHQVTQMGQEVILRCVPISNHLYFYWYRQILGQKVEFLVSFYNNEISEKSEIFDDQFSVERPDGSNFTLKIRSTKLEDSAMYFCASRAGQAPGNTIYFGEGSWLTVV.

The J gene is TRBJ1-4, the V gene TRBV6-5; perhaps TRBD1 as D (6 bases). The germline V and J ends were trimmed by 8 bases and 7 bases, with 17 bases remaining between them. This CDR3 is built from 14 residues. Looked up from germline, CDR1 is MNHEY and CDR2 is SVGAGI. The CDR3 is CASLAGTRREKLFF. The DNA of the CDR3 is TGTGCCAGCTTGGCCGGGACACGTCGTGAAAAACTGTTTTTT.